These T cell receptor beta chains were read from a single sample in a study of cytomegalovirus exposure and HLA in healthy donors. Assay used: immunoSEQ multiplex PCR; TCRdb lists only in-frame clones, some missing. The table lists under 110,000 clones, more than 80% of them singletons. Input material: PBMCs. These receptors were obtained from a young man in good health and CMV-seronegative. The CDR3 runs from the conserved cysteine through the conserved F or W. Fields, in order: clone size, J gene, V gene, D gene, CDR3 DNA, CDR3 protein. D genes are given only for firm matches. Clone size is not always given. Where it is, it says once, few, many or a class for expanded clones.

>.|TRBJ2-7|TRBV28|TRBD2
TGTGCCAGCAGTCCACGAATAGGGACTAGAGTGTACGAGCAGTACTTC
CASSPRIGTRVYEQYF
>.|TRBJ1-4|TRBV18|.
TGTGCCAGCTCACCACGCGGCAGAATGACTAATGAAAAACTGTTTTTT
CASSPRGRMTNEKLFF
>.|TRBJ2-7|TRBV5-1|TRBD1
TGCGCCAGCAGCGACCAGACAGGGACCGAGCAGTACTTC
CASSDQTGTEQYF
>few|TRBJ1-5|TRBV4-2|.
TGTGCCAGCAGCCAAGATCTTATGAGACAGCAGCCCCAGCATTTT
CASSQDLMRQQPQHF
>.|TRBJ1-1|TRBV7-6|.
TGTGCCAGCAGCCACAGGGAAATGAACACTGAAGCTTTCTTT
CASSHREMNTEAFF
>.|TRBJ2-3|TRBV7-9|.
TGTGCCAGCAGCTTAGTGTCTAGTACGCAGTATTTT
CASSLVSSTQYF
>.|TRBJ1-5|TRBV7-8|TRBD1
TGTGCCACCGTGAAAGACAGGGGTTCGTATCAGCCCCAGCATTTT
CATVKDRGSYQPQHF
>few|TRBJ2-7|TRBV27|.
TGTGCCAGCAGTTTAGGCTTGCTAGCTTCCTACGAGCAGTACTTC
CASSLGLLASYEQYF
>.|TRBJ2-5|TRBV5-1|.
TGCGCCAGCAGCTCCGGGACTCTCCAAGAGACCCAGTACTTC
CASSSGTLQETQYF
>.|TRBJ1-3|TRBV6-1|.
TGTGCCAGCAGGCGCTCTGGAAACACCATATATTTT
CASRRSGNTIYF
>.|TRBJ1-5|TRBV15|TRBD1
TGTGCCACCAGCCGACAGGGGGAGCCCCAGCATTTT
CATSRQGEPQHF
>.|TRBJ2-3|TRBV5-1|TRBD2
TGCGCCAGCAGCTTGGCCCAAGCGGGGGGGCCGCCGCAGTATTTT
CASSLAQAGGPPQYF
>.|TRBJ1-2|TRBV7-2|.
TGTGCCAGCAGCTTAACCTTCGGGGGGGAGGTTCGGGGCTACACCTTC
CASSLTFGGEVRGYTF
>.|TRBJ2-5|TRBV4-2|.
TGTGCCAGCAGCCAAGAAGGGGGTAGGGGCTCTCAGTACTTC
CASSQEGGRGSQYF
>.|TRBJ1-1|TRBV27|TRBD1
TGTGCCAGCAGCGTGGACAGGGGGACTGAAGCTTTCTTT
CASSVDRGTEAFF
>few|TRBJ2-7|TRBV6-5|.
TGTGCCAGCAGTTACTCCCCGGACAGTTTCTACGAGCAGTACTTC
CASSYSPDSFYEQYF
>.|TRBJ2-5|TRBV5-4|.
TGTGCCAGCTCGGGAACGCCGGCAGAGACCCAGTACTTC
CASSGTPAETQYF
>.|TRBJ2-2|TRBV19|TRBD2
TGTGCCAGTAGTTCTCCTAGCGGGAGGAGCACCGGGGAGCTGTTTTTT
CASSSPSGRSTGELFF
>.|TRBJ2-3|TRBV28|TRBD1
TGTGCCAGCAGTCGGGACAGGGGGCGCACAGATACGCAGTATTTT
CASSRDRGRTDTQYF
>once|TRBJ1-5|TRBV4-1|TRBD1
TGCGCCAGCAGCCCAAGCGACAGGGAAGTGAGCAATCAGCCCCAGCATTTT
CASSPSDREVSNQPQHF
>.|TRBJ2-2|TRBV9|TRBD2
TGTGCCAGCAGCGTATCTCTTACAGGACTAGCGGTTACCGGGGAGCTGTTTTTT
CASSVSLTGLAVTGELFF
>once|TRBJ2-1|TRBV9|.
TGTGCCAGCAGCGTAGAGGGCGGGATGGGTAATGAGCAGTTCTTC
CASSVEGGMGNEQFF
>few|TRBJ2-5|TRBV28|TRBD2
TGTGCCAGCAGACTAGCGGGAGGGCCAGAGACCCAGTACTTC
CASRLAGGPETQYF
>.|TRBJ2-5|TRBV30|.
TGTGCCTGGGAAGCGACAGTGACGTACCAAGAGACCCAGTACTTC
CAWEATVTYQETQYF
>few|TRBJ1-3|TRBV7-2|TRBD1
TGTGCCAGCAGCGCAGGGGGCCCATCCTCTGGAAACACCATATATTTT
CASSAGGPSSGNTIYF
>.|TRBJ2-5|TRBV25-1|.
TGTGCCAGCAGTCTCGGGGGGCTAGGGACCCAGTACTTC
CASSLGGLGTQYF